The T cell receptor beta chain described here comes from a study of Tregs in tolerant kidney transplant recipients. Findings of the study overall: Biological reproducibility was not directly addressed in this study.

This CDR3 is 16 amino acids long. Germline CDR1 and CDR2: SGHNT and YENEEA. Unmatched junction bases numbered 10, after V lost 5 bases and J lost 3 bases. Profiled with immunoSEQ multiplex PCR; TCRdb holds only in-frame clones, not every one. This sample carries tens of thousands of clones, around 84% of them seen once, and the ten largest clones take roughly 4%. Remarks on this clone: What it binds is unknown.

Unstimulated Tregs (CD4+CD25+CD127-) and CD4+CD25- non-Tregs were sorted from PBMCs. The V call is TRBV11-3, the J call TRBJ2-3; TRBD1 aligns across 8 bases. This TCR derives from a human donor in good health. Input material: CD4+ T cells from blood. The CDR3 bases are TGTGCCAGCAGCCCGACCCCAGGGGGCTGGACAGATACGCAGTATTTT. Protein sequence: CASSPTPGGWTDTQYF.